The following is a T cell receptor (beta chain) sequence with its context. The antigen remains undetermined. This table comes from immunoSEQ multiplex PCR, and its TCRdb copy is limited to in-frame clones, with some not included. The repertoire has a few hundred thousand clones, roughly 90% of them found once; the top ten carry around 0.91%. The data were taken from a study of cytomegalovirus exposure and HLA in healthy donors. Regarding the study as a whole: Most sequenced TCRs were rare (though some public TCRs occurred in many donors).

V gave up 2 bases and J gave up 7 bases, with 6 bases separating them. The CDR3 consists of 12 residues. In germline, CDR1 is ENHRY, CDR2 SYGVKD. The sample consisted of PBMCs. The V and J genes are TRBV10-3 and TRBJ2-1, with D possibly being TRBD2 (5 bases). The sequence derives from a man in his thirties or forties in good health and CMV-seronegative. The CDR3 spells CAISEQRNEQFF. The CDR3 DNA follows: TGTGCCATCAGTGAGCAGCGGAATGAGCAGTTCTTC.